This is a list of T cell receptor beta chains from one sample in a study of early T cells in non-severe SARS-CoV-2 infection. TCRdb re-derived calls from the 5' RACE reads in MiXCR, one entry per CDR3 protein. The sample shows more than 35,000 distinct CDR3 sequences, roughly 6% of them seen only once. The sequenced sample consisted of whole blood. The receptors here all came from an adult who was a healthcare worker with PCR-confirmed SARS-CoV-2 infection or an uninfected control (not recorded which). Each CDR3 is given with its conserved first and last residue. The D gene is left open where the match is weak. Expanded clones get a size class; other rows say once, few or many, or leave the size out.

J,V,size,length,D,CDR3,DNA
TRBJ2-7,TRBV28,many,14,-,CASSSDIRPYEQYF,TGTGCCAGCAGCTCGGACATACGGCCCTACGAGCAGTACTTC
TRBJ2-7,TRBV6-5,many,13,TRBD2,CASSSGGTYEQYF,TGTGCCAGCAGTTCCGGGGGGACCTACGAGCAGTACTTC
TRBJ1-2,TRBV10-3,many,14,-,CAISGGSRVGGYTF,TGTGCCATCAGTGGGGGATCCAGGGTTGGCGGCTACACCTTC
TRBJ2-7,TRBV20-1,many,15,-,CSARDKDRQLYEQYF,TGCAGTGCTAGAGATAAGGACCGGCAGTTGTACGAGCAGTACTTC
TRBJ1-2,TRBV7-8,many,13,-,CASSLDKGFGYTF,TGTGCCAGCAGCTTAGATAAAGGTTTCGGCTACACCTTC
TRBJ2-3,TRBV5-5,-,14,-,CASSDEGGGDTQYF,TGTGCCAGCAGCGATGAGGGTGGGGGAGATACGCAGTATTTT
TRBJ2-3,TRBV4-3,many,13,-,CASSQGLIDTQYF,TGCGCCAGCAGCCAAGGTCTAATAGATACGCAGTATTTT
TRBJ2-7,TRBV5-1,-,14,-,CASSPGDGLYEQYF,TGCGCCAGCAGCCCGGGGGACGGCCTCTACGAGCAGTACTTC
TRBJ2-7,TRBV6-1,many,13,-,CASGGTLAYEQYF,TGTGCCAGCGGCGGGACACTAGCCTACGAGCAGTACTTC
TRBJ2-7,TRBV21-1,many,13,-,CASSSCCDYEQYF,TGTGCCAGCAGCTCGTGTTGCGACTACGAGCAGTACTTC
TRBJ1-1,TRBV5-6,few,11,-,CASIAGVEAFF,TGTGCCAGCATCGCAGGGGTTGAAGCTTTCTTT
TRBJ1-6,TRBV28,many,13,TRBD1,CASLPGQGPPLHF,TGTGCCAGCCTGCCGGGACAGGGGCCACCCCTCCACTTT
TRBJ2-1,TRBV18,many,16,TRBD2,CASSPGGGIRYNEQFF,TGTGCCAGCTCCCCCGGGGGGGGCATTAGGTACAATGAGCAGTTCTTC
TRBJ2-5,TRBV2,many,15,TRBD1,CASRRRTGGMETQYF,TGTGCCAGCAGGCGCCGGACAGGGGGGATGGAGACCCAGTACTTC
TRBJ2-1,TRBV30,-,15,-,CAWSPILYSYNEQFF,TGTGCCTGGAGCCCTATCCTCTACTCCTACAATGAGCAGTTCTTC
TRBJ2-7,TRBV27,-,14,-,CASSLVKGENEQYF,TGTGCCAGCAGTTTAGTAAAGGGAGAAAACGAGCAGTACTTC
TRBJ2-2,TRBV7-3,many,14,-,CASTFSSGPGELFF,TGTGCCAGCACCTTCTCAAGTGGGCCCGGGGAGCTGTTTTTT
TRBJ1-2,TRBV7-3,many,13,-,CASSLPQGRGYTF,TGTGCCAGCAGCTTACCACAGGGACGTGGCTACACCTTC
TRBJ1-2,TRBV9,many,14,-,CASSVDGRNYGYTF,TGTGCCAGCAGCGTGGACGGACGGAACTATGGCTACACCTTC
TRBJ2-1,TRBV11-2,medium-sized,13,-,CASSLDARNEQFF,TGTGCCAGCAGCTTAGATGCTCGCAATGAGCAGTTCTTC
TRBJ2-7,TRBV7-8,-,16,-,CASSWSGTADSYEQYF,TGTGCCAGCAGCTGGTCTGGGACGGCCGACTCCTACGAGCAGTACTTC
TRBJ2-1,TRBV7-9,medium-sized,20,TRBD2,CASSTAGTSGSRGSYNEQFF,TGTGCCAGCAGCACTGCCGGGACTAGCGGGAGTCGGGGCTCCTACAATGAGCAGTTCTTC
TRBJ2-1,TRBV11-3,-,13,-,CASSRTDRAEQFF,TGTGCCAGCAGTCGAACTGACCGGGCTGAGCAGTTCTTC
TRBJ1-2,TRBV7-9,many,13,-,CASSLTVTYGYTF,TGTGCCAGCAGCTTAACAGTAACCTATGGCTACACCTTC
TRBJ2-3,TRBV10-3,few,16,TRBD1,CAIRPRPGQGTDTQYF,TGTGCCATCAGGCCCCGTCCGGGACAGGGGACAGATACGCAGTATTTT
TRBJ2-3,TRBV6-6,many,13,-,CASSFMSTDTQYF,TGTGCCAGCAGTTTTATGAGCACAGATACGCAGTATTTT
TRBJ1-1,TRBV6-1,many,13,-,CASSEAPHTEAFF,TGTGCCAGCAGTGAAGCCCCCCACACTGAAGCTTTCTTT
TRBJ2-2,TRBV2,-,14,-,CASFFKENTGELFF,TGTGCCAGCTTTTTTAAGGAGAACACCGGGGAGCTGTTTTTT
TRBJ1-2,TRBV12-3/TRBV12-4,many,13,-,CASSLTRGYGYTF,TGTGCCAGCAGTTTGACCCGAGGCTACGGCTACACCTTC
TRBJ1-1,TRBV6-2/TRBV6-3,few,13,TRBD1,CASNRGRSTEAFF,TGTGCCAGCAACAGGGGAAGATCGACTGAAGCTTTCTTT
TRBJ2-2,TRBV5-1,-,15,TRBD1,CASSPGQINTGELFF,TGCGCCAGCAGCCCGGGACAGATAAACACCGGGGAGCTGTTTTTT
TRBJ1-2,TRBV7-9,-,13,-,CAGNADGNYGYTF,TGTGCCGGGAACGCGGACGGAAACTATGGCTACACCTTC
TRBJ2-2,TRBV7-3,few,19,TRBD2,CASSPHGGASGSWAGELFF,TGTGCCAGCAGCCCCCACGGGGGGGCTAGCGGATCCTGGGCCGGGGAGCTGTTTTTT
TRBJ2-1,TRBV7-8,many,16,TRBD1,CASSPPTGTGYNEQFF,TGTGCCAGCAGCCCCCCGACCGGGACAGGCTACAATGAGCAGTTCTTC
TRBJ1-2,TRBV12-3/TRBV12-4,-,13,-,CASSLAGRYGYTF,TGTGCCAGCAGTTTAGCAGGGAGGTATGGCTACACCTTC
TRBJ2-1,TRBV5-4,few,15,-,CASSPLPGELNEQFF,TGTGCCAGCAGTCCGCTCCCTGGGGAACTAAATGAGCAGTTCTTC
TRBJ2-7,TRBV13,many,14,-,CASSSRRGSYEQYF,TGTGCCAGCAGCTCACGGCGGGGTTCCTACGAGCAGTACTTC
TRBJ1-5,TRBV6-6,many,12,-,CASSQINQPQHF,TGTGCCAGCAGCCAGATAAATCAGCCCCAGCATTTT
TRBJ1-6,TRBV27,many,13,-,CASRRREMSPLHF,TGTGCCAGCAGGCGTCGGGAGATGTCACCCCTCCACTTT
TRBJ2-7,TRBV29-1,few,12,-,CSVGGQSYEQYF,TGCAGCGTCGGGGGACAATCCTACGAGCAGTACTTC
TRBJ2-1,TRBV7-2,many,15,TRBD2,CASSIAGISYNEQFF,TGTGCCAGCAGCATAGCGGGGATCTCCTACAATGAGCAGTTCTTC
TRBJ1-1,TRBV11-2,few,14,-,CASTHTTRNTEAFF,TGTGCCAGCACCCATACCACAAGAAACACTGAAGCTTTCTTT
TRBJ2-1,TRBV3-1,-,13,TRBD2,CASSVTSNNEQFF,TGTGCCAGCAGCGTGACTAGCAACAATGAGCAGTTCTTC
TRBJ1-5,TRBV6-5,many,13,-,CASRRSTNQPQHF,TGTGCCAGCAGAAGGAGTACCAATCAGCCCCAGCATTTT
TRBJ2-7,TRBV21-1,-,17,-,CASSLKGPARRGGEQYF,TGTGCCAGCAGCCTCAAGGGTCCGGCCAGGAGAGGGGGAGAGCAGTACTTC
TRBJ1-5,TRBV7-9,many,16,-,CASSLGEPSSNQPQHF,TGTGCCAGCAGCTTGGGAGAGCCATCTAGCAATCAGCCCCAGCATTTT
TRBJ2-3,TRBV5-1,medium-sized,15,TRBD2,CASSDSGSPRQGQYF,TGCGCCAGCAGCGATAGCGGGAGTCCACGGCAGGGTCAGTATTTT
TRBJ2-3,TRBV7-3,few,16,-,CASSLSSARGADTQYF,TGTGCCAGCAGCCTCTCCAGCGCCAGGGGAGCAGATACGCAGTATTTT
TRBJ2-7,TRBV7-8,many,14,-,CASSPQRVSYEQYF,TGTGCCAGCAGCCCCCAAAGGGTATCCTACGAGCAGTACTTC
TRBJ2-3,TRBV5-5,-,15,TRBD2,CASSLAREGLRTQYF,TGTGCCAGCAGCTTGGCGCGGGAGGGCCTAAGGACGCAGTATTTT
TRBJ2-7,TRBV15,many,12,-,CATSRDPYEQYF,TGTGCCACCAGCAGAGATCCCTACGAGCAGTACTTC
TRBJ2-2,TRBV10-3,many,11,-,CAITNTGELFF,TGTGCCATCACCAACACCGGGGAGCTGTTTTTT
TRBJ1-1,TRBV6-5,many,14,-,CASSPRFENTEAFF,TGTGCCAGCAGTCCCAGGTTTGAGAACACTGAAGCTTTCTTT
TRBJ1-5,TRBV20-1,-,12,TRBD1,CSARTGFEPQHF,TGCAGTGCACGGACAGGGTTTGAGCCCCAGCATTTT
TRBJ2-6,TRBV28,-,17,-,CASSLTADPSGANVLTF,TGTGCCAGCAGTTTGACGGCAGACCCTTCTGGGGCCAACGTCCTGACTTTC
TRBJ1-1,TRBV5-1,few,13,-,CASSMQGFTEAFF,TGCGCCAGCAGCATGCAGGGCTTCACTGAAGCTTTCTTT
TRBJ2-1,TRBV6-2/TRBV6-3,few,16,TRBD2,CASRAASGSSYNEQFF,TGTGCCAGCAGAGCGGCTAGCGGGAGCTCCTACAATGAGCAGTTCTTC
TRBJ1-5,TRBV12-3/TRBV12-4,many,15,TRBD1,CASCLSQGAAQPQHF,TGTGCCAGCTGCTTATCCCAGGGGGCAGCTCAGCCCCAGCATTTT
TRBJ2-1,TRBV3-1,-,15,TRBD2,CASSLGLAAYNEQFF,TGTGCCAGCAGCCTCGGACTAGCTGCCTACAATGAGCAGTTCTTC
TRBJ1-1,TRBV5-5,many,12,-,CASSLGQKEAFF,TGTGCCAGCAGCTTGGGGCAGAAAGAGGCTTTCTTT